These 12 T cell receptor beta chains were sequenced from one sample in a study of blood T cell repertoires in COVID-19. Only in-frame clones appear in the TCRdb table, and some are missing; sequencing was by immunoSEQ multiplex PCR. The repertoire has around 300,000 clones, about nine tenths of them found once; the top ten carry 3.7%. The source material was peripheral blood. These TCRs come from a middle-aged woman with acute or convalescent COVID-19.

The chain couples TRBV15 to TRBJ1-2; D unresolved. The CDR3 contains 13 residues. The germline CDR1 and CDR2 sequences are LNHNV and YYDKDF (reference sequence). Trimming cost V 5 bases and J 3 bases, with 10 bases left between them. The CDR3 spells CATSRGRDYGYTF. CDR3 nucleotide sequence: TGTGCCACCAGCCGAGGACGGGACTATGGCTACACCTTC.

This chain joins TRBV5-1 and TRBJ2-3, with 8 bases lining up with TRBD1. Germline assignment: CDR1 SGHRS and CDR2 YFSETQ. V trimming: 5 bases; J trimming: 3 bases; junction bases outside the gene matches: 8. This CDR3 has 15 residues. CDR3 in amino acids: CASSHLGQATDTQYF. CDR3 coding DNA: TGCGCCAGCAGTCACTTGGGACAGGCTACAGATACGCAGTATTTT.

The sample holds one count of this clone. The chain joins TRBV5-5 to TRBJ1-6; D may be TRBD1 (5 bases). V was pared by 2 bases and J by 8 bases, with 29 bases between. The CDR3 length is 20 residues. The germline V gene encodes CDR1 SGHKS and CDR2 YYEKEE (reference sequence). The CDR3 coding sequence is TGTGCCAGCAGCTTCCCGGGACTCTCCCTCAAAGAGGGCCATCATTCACCCCTCCACTTT. The encoded protein is CASSFPGLSLKEGHHSPLHF.

The rearrangement links TRBV2 to TRBJ1-5, with D unresolved. The germline gives CDR1 SNHLY, CDR2 FYNNEI. CDR3 length: 13 amino acids. The ends were cut back, 4 bases at V and 5 bases at J, with 9 bases in the middle. The CDR3 nucleotides are TGTGCCAGCAGTGGTCGGGAATATCAGCCCCAGCATTTT. This sequence encodes CASSGREYQPQHF.

The chain is built from TRBV7-2 and TRBJ1-1; 7 bases are shared with TRBD1. This CDR3 region has 12 residues. Unmatched junction bases numbered 2, after V lost 6 bases and J lost 4 bases. Germline V lookup: CDR1 SGHTA, CDR2 FQGNSA. The CDR3 loop reads CASSPGGTEAFF. The CDR3 nucleotides read TGTGCCAGCAGTCCAGGGGGCACTGAAGCTTTCTTT.

The CDR3 region has the DNA TGTGCCAGCAGTGCACGGGACTCAACCTACGAGCAGTACGTC. It codes for CASSARDSTYEQYV. The V gene is TRBV25-1, the J gene TRBJ2-7, with D perhaps matching TRBD2 (6 bases). V lost 4 bases to trimming and J lost 2 bases, with 12 bases between them. The CDR3 consists of 14 residues. Germline CDR1 is MGHDK and CDR2 is SYGVNS.

The gene calls are TRBV5-1 and TRBJ1-1; TRBD1 agrees at 8 bases. This CDR3 has 16 amino acids. After removal of 1 base from V and 3 bases from J, the junction contained 8 bases not matched to a gene. Germline V gene data show CDR1 as SGHRS and CDR2 as YFSETQ. The CDR3 sequence is CASSLNPAGGDTEAFF. Written as DNA, the CDR3 is TGCGCCAGCAGCTTGAATCCTGCAGGGGGCGACACTGAAGCTTTCTTT.

This chain links TRBV9 with TRBJ2-3; tentative D call: TRBD2 (6 bases). This CDR3 spans 15 amino acids. Germline CDR1 and CDR2: SGDLS and YYNGEE. V shed 7 bases and J shed 6 bases, with 21 bases lying between them. For the CDR3, the DNA is TGTGCCAGCGGAGGGCCCTGGGCCTCCGGGGATACGCAGTATTTT. It yields the protein CASGGPWASGDTQYF. Full variable domain (outside the CDR3, taken from reference TRBV9 and TRBJ2-3): DSGVTQTPKHLITATGQRVTLRCSPRSGDLSVYWYQQSLDQGLQFLIQYYNGEERAKGNILERFSAQQFPDLHSELNLSSLELGDSALYFCASGGPWASGDTQYFGPGTRLTVL.

V gene TRBV30 combines with J gene TRBJ1-6, with a tentative D call TRBD1 (5 bases). Trimming shortened V by 1 base and J by 6 bases, and 10 bases separated the two germline ends. In germline, CDR1 is GTSNPN, CDR2 SVGIG (reference sequence). This CDR3 region has 14 residues. The CDR3 sequence: CAWSARQLNSPLHF. The CDR3 DNA sequence: TGTGCCTGGAGTGCAAGACAGCTTAATTCACCCCTCCACTTT.

CDR3 loop: CASREGAMDTQYF. CDR3 coding DNA: TGCGCCAGCAGAGAGGGGGCGATGGATACGCAGTATTTT. The rearrangement joins TRBV5-1 to TRBJ2-3, with TRBD1 matching 7 bases. Germline assignment: CDR1 SGHRS and CDR2 YFSETQ. With 5 bases clipped from V and 6 bases from J, the junction kept 6 bases outside the gene matches. The CDR3 runs to 13 residues. Together with reference TRBV5-1 and TRBJ2-3, the CDR3 gives the full variable domain: KAGVTQTPRYLIKTRGQQVTLSCSPISGHRSVSWYQQTPGQGLQFLFEYFSETQRNKGNFPGRFSGRQFSNSRSEMNVSTLELGDSALYLCASREGAMDTQYFGPGTRLTVL.

This rearrangement joins TRBV19 to TRBJ1-1, with D perhaps matching TRBD1 (5 bases). V was cut by 2 bases and J by 3 bases, with 19 bases left in between. The germline gives CDR1 LNHDA, CDR2 SQIVND (reference sequence). The CDR3 is 17 residues long. CDR3 sequence: CASSIKGRYGGDTEAFF. CDR3 nucleotides: TGTGCCAGTAGTATAAAGGGCAGGTACGGGGGGGACACTGAAGCTTTCTTT.

CDR3 nucleotide sequence: TGTGCCAGCAGCGTAGGGGGGGATGACATTTACAATGAGCAGTTCTTC. It codes for CASSVGGDDIYNEQFF. The chain carries TRBV9 and TRBJ2-1, with TRBD2 as a possible D gene (6 bases). The CDR3 consists of 16 residues. V was shortened by 0 bases and J by 4 bases, with 14 bases between the two germline ends. Per the germline V gene, CDR1 is SGDLS and CDR2 is YYNGEE.